The T cell receptor beta chain described here comes from a study of CD8+CD57+ T cells in acquired aplastic anemia. As for the study in general: Sorting CD4+ and CD8+ cells gave DNA averaging around 3 ug. Study conclusions and caveats: Controls did not differ significantly from patients in CD8+ Simpson's diversity. Common to patients and controls were approximately 30 CD8+ CDR3 sequences.

This clonotype was seen a single time. Antigen specificity is unknown. According to the study, genomic DNA was the template for TCR beta VDJ and CDR3 profiling. TCRdb re-analysed the reads in MiXCR, keeping a single row per CDR3 protein. The sample has some 160,000 distinct CDR3 sequences; around 43% are singletons. The V end was cut by 7 bases, the J end by 5 bases, with 6 bases between. This CDR3 is 12 amino acids long. From germline, CDR1 is SGHTA and CDR2 FQGTGA. Previously, flow cytometry had revealed CD8+CD57+ cell expansion in the patients chosen for sequencing. In all patients, the disease was severe acquired aplastic anemia.

This chain uses TRBV7-3 with TRBJ2-6; no firm D call. This clonotype was obtained from a human donor with aplastic anemia. Source material: sorted CD4+, CD8+, or CD8+CD57+ T cells (not recorded which) from PBMCs. The chain's CDR3 is CASNYRANVLTF. For the CDR3, the DNA is TGTGCCAGCAACTACAGGGCCAACGTCCTGACTTTC.